The 7 T cell receptor beta chains listed next were all sequenced from one sample in a study of cytomegalovirus exposure and HLA in healthy donors. This PCR relied on a set of 60 Vbeta primers and 13 Jbeta primers. Libraries were prepared by immunoSEQ multiplex PCR; TCRdb keeps only in-frame clonotypes and omits some of them. The sample carries 100,000 or so clones, 74% recorded once. The specimen was PBMCs. The receptor set was obtained from a human donor in good health.

The J gene is TRBJ2-2, the V gene TRBV7-8; no clear D. Germline CDR1 SGHVS, CDR2 FQNEAQ. The CDR3 is 16 amino acids. With 1 base removed from V and 1 base from J, the gap between germline ends came to 10 bases. CDR3 sequence (DNA): TGTGCCAGCAGCTTAGTGAGAAACAGGAACACCGGGGAGCTGTTTTTT. This sequence encodes CASSLVRNRNTGELFF.

The J gene is TRBJ2-7, the V gene TRBV27; D gene uncertain. The germline gives CDR1 MNHEY, CDR2 SMNVEV (reference sequence). The CDR3 covers 13 residues. Trimming removed 1 base from V and 0 bases from J, with 4 bases in between. The CDR3 sequence is CASSLYSSYEQYF. CDR3 DNA sequence: TGTGCCAGCAGTTTATATAGCTCCTACGAGCAGTACTTC.

The rearrangement joins TRBV7-3 to TRBJ2-1; tentative D call: TRBD2 (5 bases). Germline lookup yields CDR1 SGHTA and CDR2 FQGTGA. Trimming took 5 bases from V and 7 from J, leaving 15 bases between them. The CDR3 has 14 residues. For the CDR3, the DNA is TGTGCCAGCAGCCCCGGGGTCCCCCTAAATGAGCAGTTCTTC. Residues: CASSPGVPLNEQFF.

The chain couples TRBV27 to TRBJ2-7, with 8 bases identical to TRBD2. Germline lookup yields CDR1 MNHEY and CDR2 SMNVEV (reference sequence). The trim removed 0 bases at V and 2 bases at J, leaving 3 bases unmatched. The CDR3 consists of 15 residues. CDR3 DNA: TGTGCCAGCAGTTTATCGCGGGGGGTGACCTACGAGCAGTACTTC. As protein: CASSLSRGVTYEQYF.

This rearrangement joins TRBV27 to TRBJ2-3; TRBD1 aligns across 7 bases. The CDR3 loop spans 15 amino acids. Germline V gives CDR1 MNHEY, CDR2 SMNVEV (reference sequence). J lost 3 bases, V lost 6 bases, and 9 bases had no gene match. The CDR3 sequence: CASSRLDRVTDTQYF. As DNA, the CDR3 is TGTGCCAGCAGCCGCCTCGACAGGGTAACAGATACGCAGTATTTT.

J is TRBJ2-4 and V is TRBV5-6, with D uncertain. V gave up 1 base and J gave up 0 bases, with 14 bases separating them. Germline CDR1 is SGHDT and CDR2 is YYEEEE. CDR3 length equals 17 residues. CDR3 DNA: TGTGCCAGCAGCTTGCGGAGTCCCCGAACAGCCAAAAACATTCAGTACTTC. Its translation: CASSLRSPRTAKNIQYF.

J is TRBJ2-6 and V is TRBV18; D call uncertain. The length of the CDR3 is 17 residues. Trimming took off 3 bases at V and 1 base at J, with 13 bases between the two ends. Per the germline V gene, CDR1 is KGHSH and CDR2 is LQKENI. CDR3 nucleotides: TGTGCCAGCTCACCTGAGACACCGACGTCTGGGGCCAACGTCCTGACTTTC. As protein: CASSPETPTSGANVLTF.